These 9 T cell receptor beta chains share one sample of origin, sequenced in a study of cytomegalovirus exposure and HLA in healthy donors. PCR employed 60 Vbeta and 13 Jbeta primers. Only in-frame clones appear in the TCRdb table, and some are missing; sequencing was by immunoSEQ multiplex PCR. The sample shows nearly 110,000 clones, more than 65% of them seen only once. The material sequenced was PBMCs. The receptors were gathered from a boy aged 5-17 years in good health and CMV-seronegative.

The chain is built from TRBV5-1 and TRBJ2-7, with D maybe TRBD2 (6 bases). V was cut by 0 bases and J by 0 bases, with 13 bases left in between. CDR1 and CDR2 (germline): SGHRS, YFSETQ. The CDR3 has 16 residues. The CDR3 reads CASSLVRDSSSYEQYF. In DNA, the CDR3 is TGCGCCAGCAGCTTGGTAAGGGACTCGAGCTCCTACGAGCAGTACTTC.

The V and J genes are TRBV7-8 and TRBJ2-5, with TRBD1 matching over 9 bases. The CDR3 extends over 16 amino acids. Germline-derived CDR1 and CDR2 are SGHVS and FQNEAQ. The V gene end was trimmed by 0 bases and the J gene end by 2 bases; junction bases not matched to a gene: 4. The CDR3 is CASSLAGTGYQETQYF. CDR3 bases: TGTGCCAGCAGCTTAGCGGGGACAGGGTATCAAGAGACCCAGTACTTC. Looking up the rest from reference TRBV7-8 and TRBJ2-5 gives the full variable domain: GAGVSQSPRYKVAKRGQDVALRCDPISGHVSLFWYQQALGQGPEFLTYFQNEAQLDKSGLPSDRFFAERPEGSVSTLKIQRTQQEDSAVYLCASSLAGTGYQETQYFGPGTRLLVL.

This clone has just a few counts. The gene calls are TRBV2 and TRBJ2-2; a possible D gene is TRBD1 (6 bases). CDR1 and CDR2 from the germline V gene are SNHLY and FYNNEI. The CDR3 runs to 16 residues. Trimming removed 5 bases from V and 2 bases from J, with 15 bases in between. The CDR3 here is CASSSLTGENTGELFF. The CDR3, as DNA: TGTGCCAGCAGTTCATTGACAGGCGAAAACACCGGGGAGCTGTTTTTT.

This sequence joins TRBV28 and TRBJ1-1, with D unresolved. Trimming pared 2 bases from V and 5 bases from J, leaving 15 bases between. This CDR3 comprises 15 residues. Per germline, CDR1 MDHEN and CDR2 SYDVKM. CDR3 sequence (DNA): TGTGCCAGCAGTTTAACTAGCGGTACGGGGACTGAAGCTTTCTTT. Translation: CASSLTSGTGTEAFF.

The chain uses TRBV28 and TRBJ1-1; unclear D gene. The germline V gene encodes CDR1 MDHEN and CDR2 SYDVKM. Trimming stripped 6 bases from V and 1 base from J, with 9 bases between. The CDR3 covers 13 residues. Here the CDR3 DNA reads TGTGCCAGCAGCCGCCTAAAGAACACTGAAGCTTTCTTT. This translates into CASSRLKNTEAFF.

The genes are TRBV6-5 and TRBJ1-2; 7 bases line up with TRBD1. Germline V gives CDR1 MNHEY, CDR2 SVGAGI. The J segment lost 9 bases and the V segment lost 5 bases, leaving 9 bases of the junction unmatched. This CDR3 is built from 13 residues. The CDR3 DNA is TGTGCCAGCAGTCGGACAGGAGGGTTGAGCTACACCTTC. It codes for CASSRTGGLSYTF.

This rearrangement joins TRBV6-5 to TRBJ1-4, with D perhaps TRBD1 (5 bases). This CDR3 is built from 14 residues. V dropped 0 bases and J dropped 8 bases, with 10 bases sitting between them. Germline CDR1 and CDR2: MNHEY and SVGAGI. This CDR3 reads CASSYSGGREKLFF. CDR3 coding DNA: TGTGCCAGCAGTTACTCGGGGGGGAGGGAAAAACTGTTTTTT.

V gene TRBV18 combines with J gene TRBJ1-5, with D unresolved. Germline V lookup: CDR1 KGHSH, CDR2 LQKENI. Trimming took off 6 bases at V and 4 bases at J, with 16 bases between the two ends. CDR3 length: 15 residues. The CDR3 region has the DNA TGTGCCAGCTCTGCGGGCAGTAACGGTAATCAGCCCCAGCATTTT. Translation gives CASSAGSNGNQPQHF. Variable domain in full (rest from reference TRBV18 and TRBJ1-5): NAGVMQNPRHLVRRRGQEARLRCSPMKGHSHVYWYRQLPEEGLKFMVYLQKENIIDESGMPKERFSAEFPKEGPSILRIQQVVRGDSAAYFCASSAGSNGNQPQHFGDGTRLSIL.

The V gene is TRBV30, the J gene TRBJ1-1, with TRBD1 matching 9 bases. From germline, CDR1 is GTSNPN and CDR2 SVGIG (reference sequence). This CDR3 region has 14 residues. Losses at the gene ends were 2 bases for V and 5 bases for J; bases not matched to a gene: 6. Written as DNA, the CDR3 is TGTGCCTGGAGTCCCGGACAGGGGAGGACTGAAGCTTTCTTT. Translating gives CAWSPGQGRTEAFF.